A selection of T cell receptor beta chains follows, all from one sample in a study of blood T cell repertoires in COVID-19. Method: immunoSEQ multiplex PCR; TCRdb's copy keeps in-frame clones and lacks some. Of fewer than 350,000 clones detected, approximately 90% appear once; the ten largest clones hold approximately 4%. Material for sequencing was PBMCs or T cells enriched from blood (not recorded which). The receptor set was obtained from a woman aged 25 to 39 with acute COVID-19. Both conserved end residues are part of each CDR3. Fields, in order: CDR3 protein, CDR3 DNA, J gene, D gene, V gene, clone size. D genes are given only for firm matches. Size tells how often a clone was seen (once, few, many) or the class of an expanded clone, and some rows leave it out.

cdr3_aa: CASSYDRWNTEAFF; cdr3_nt: TGTGCCAGCAGCTATGACAGGTGGAACACTGAAGCTTTCTTT; j_call: TRBJ1-1; d_call: -; v_call: TRBV7-2; clone_size: -
cdr3_aa: CASRPPGLAADTQYF; cdr3_nt: TGTGCCAGCAGGCCTCCGGGACTAGCGGCAGATACGCAGTATTTT; j_call: TRBJ2-3; d_call: TRBD2; v_call: TRBV5-4; clone_size: -
cdr3_aa: CASHELAYTGELFF; cdr3_nt: TGCGCCAGCCACGAACTAGCGTATACCGGGGAGCTGTTTTTT; j_call: TRBJ2-2; d_call: TRBD2; v_call: TRBV5-1; clone_size: once
cdr3_aa: CSGKVGGLDGYTF; cdr3_nt: TGCAGCGGGAAGGTGGGCGGGCTGGATGGCTACACCTTC; j_call: TRBJ1-2; d_call: -; v_call: TRBV29-1; clone_size: -
cdr3_aa: CASSILPKPGNTIYF; cdr3_nt: TGTGCCAGTAGTATTCTACCAAAACCTGGAAACACCATATATTTT; j_call: TRBJ1-3; d_call: -; v_call: TRBV19; clone_size: -
cdr3_aa: CASSFVGRIQPQHF; cdr3_nt: TGTGCCAGCAGTTTTGTAGGGAGGATTCAGCCCCAGCATTTT; j_call: TRBJ1-5; d_call: -; v_call: TRBV28; clone_size: -
cdr3_aa: CASSLAGASDTQYF; cdr3_nt: TGTGCCAGCAGTTTAGCGGGAGCCTCAGATACGCAGTATTTT; j_call: TRBJ2-3; d_call: TRBD2; v_call: TRBV27; clone_size: once
cdr3_aa: CASSIEGLAGVGNTGELFF; cdr3_nt: TGTGCCAGTAGTATAGAGGGACTAGCGGGAGTGGGAAACACCGGGGAGCTGTTTTTT; j_call: TRBJ2-2; d_call: TRBD2; v_call: TRBV19; clone_size: once
cdr3_aa: CASSSGNGYEQYF; cdr3_nt: TGTGCCAGCTCAAGCGGCAATGGCTACGAGCAGTACTTC; j_call: TRBJ2-7; d_call: -; v_call: TRBV18; clone_size: -
cdr3_aa: CASSEEVAGAYEQYF; cdr3_nt: TGTGCCAGCAGTGAAGAGGTAGCGGGAGCCTACGAGCAGTACTTC; j_call: TRBJ2-7; d_call: TRBD2; v_call: TRBV6-1; clone_size: -
cdr3_aa: CATNRGIGELFF; cdr3_nt: TGTGCCACCAACCGAGGGATCGGGGAGCTGTTTTTT; j_call: TRBJ2-2; d_call: -; v_call: TRBV28; clone_size: -
cdr3_aa: CASSLGGTGNTIYF; cdr3_nt: TGTGCCAGCAGCTTAGGCGGAACAGGAAACACCATATATTTT; j_call: TRBJ1-3; d_call: -; v_call: TRBV7-2; clone_size: -
cdr3_aa: CASSQGQGGEKLFF; cdr3_nt: TGTGCCAGCAGCCAAGGACAGGGTGGAGAAAAACTGTTTTTT; j_call: TRBJ1-4; d_call: TRBD1; v_call: TRBV28; clone_size: -
cdr3_aa: CASSPGDETQYF; cdr3_nt: TGCGCCAGCAGCCCCGGGGATGAGACCCAGTACTTC; j_call: TRBJ2-5; d_call: -; v_call: TRBV4-1; clone_size: -
cdr3_aa: CASSSHDRENIQYF; cdr3_nt: TGTGCCAGCAGCTCCCATGACAGGGAAAACATTCAGTACTTC; j_call: TRBJ2-4; d_call: TRBD1; v_call: TRBV9; clone_size: -
cdr3_aa: CATSDMTGANTGELFF; cdr3_nt: TGTGCCACCAGTGATATGACAGGAGCGAACACCGGGGAGCTGTTTTTT; j_call: TRBJ2-2; d_call: -; v_call: TRBV24-1; clone_size: -
cdr3_aa: CASSPLGAGEQYF; cdr3_nt: TGCGCCAGCAGCCCCCTGGGGGCTGGAGAGCAGTACTTC; j_call: TRBJ2-7; d_call: -; v_call: TRBV5-1; clone_size: -